This T cell receptor (beta chain) was found in a study of beta chain features in type 1 diabetes. General observations from the study: The cDNA sequencing approach could over-represent high-TCR-expressing cells. TCRB CDR3 length was moderately but significantly reduced in all four CD4+ subsets of Type 1 diabetes patients.

In the case of this clone: No antigen is known for it.

Purity (above 95%) was reached by all sorted populations. The sequenced template was cDNA made from the entire isolated RNA. Generated by immunoSEQ multiplex PCR, the TCRdb table keeps only in-frame clones and is missing some. The sample consists of a few hundred thousand clones, approximately 13% of them appearing once. The CDR3 extends over 13 amino acids. Trimming cost V 6 bases and J 2 bases, with 9 bases left between them. Germline V gene data show CDR1 as MDHEN and CDR2 as SYDVKM. This rearrangement joins TRBV28 to TRBJ2-3, with D possibly matching TRBD1 (6 bases). Sequencing was performed on naive CD4+ T cells from blood. This sequence was found in a woman younger than 35 with type 1 diabetes. DNA for the CDR3: TGTGCCAGCAGAAGGACAGACACAGATACGCAGTATTTT. Protein sequence: CASRRTDTDTQYF.